This TCR beta chain was recovered during a study of shared clonotypes between healthy human individuals. At the level of the study: Per donor, CD8 memory used one plate, CD8 naive used two, CD4 memory used three and CD4 naive used three.

Study-level findings and limits: Few donors restricted represented genetic and exposure-history diversity.

Concerning this clone itself: Its antigen is undetermined.

Original processing notes: Because ImmunoSEQ provided only junction sequences with no quality scores, the filtering differed. The protocol was immunoSEQ multiplex PCR, while the TCRdb copy is restricted to in-frame clones and leaves out a portion. That table furnishes V, J and clone size, whereas the DNA furnished D and trimming. The table includes around 340,000 clones, roughly 80% detected once. V shed 6 bases and J 7 bases; nucleotides not matched to a gene: 6. Germline loops: CDR1 SNHLY, CDR2 FYNNEI. This CDR3 has 13 amino acids. All of the donors resided in Nashville, Tennessee, and each was a Caucasian adult.

The material sequenced was memory CD4+ T cells sorted from blood. As to subset: CD45RA-negative fraction. The sequence came from a man younger than 40 in good health. The chain recombines TRBV2 with TRBJ1-2, with 9 bases lining up with TRBD1. The CDR3 loop reads CASRGQGSGGYTF. CDR3 in DNA: TGTGCCAGCAGAGGACAGGGGTCGGGTGGCTACACCTTC.